These 14 T cell receptor beta chains originate from one sample sequenced in a study of CD8 T cells in Susac syndrome. When the RNA was reverse transcribed, random hexamers were used with an input of roughly 0.45 to 1 ug. One entry per CDR3 protein, called by TCRdb with MiXCR from the immunoSEQ multiplex PCR reads. The repertoire consists of a few hundred thousand distinct CDR3 sequences, with about 94% occurring once and the leading ten covering 0.15%. The sample comprised CD4+ T cells from PBMCs. Receptors originate from a human donor with Susac syndrome.

This clonotype turned up a few times. The chain employs TRBV18 and TRBJ2-3; TRBD2 matches at 7 bases. Unmatched junction bases numbered 3, after V lost 2 bases and J lost 1 base. Germline V lookup: CDR1 KGHSH, CDR2 LQKENI. The CDR3 has 15 amino acids. CDR3 loop: CASSPAGDGTDTQYF. The CDR3 DNA reads as TGTGCCAGCTCACCAGCGGGGGATGGCACAGATACGCAGTATTTT.

The rearrangement uses TRBV12-3 or TRBV12-4 and TRBJ1-1, with D hard to call. The CDR3 loop spans 16 amino acids. Trimming removed 1 base at V and 0 bases at J, with 12 bases between. The CDR3 protein is CASSLVRGTVNTEAFF. The CDR3 DNA is TGTGCCAGCAGTTTAGTCCGGGGAACCGTGAACACTGAAGCTTTCTTT.

This rearrangement joins TRBV28 to TRBJ1-1; a possible D gene is TRBD1 (6 bases). This CDR3 is 16 amino acids long. The V gene's germline CDR1 is MDHEN and CDR2 SYDVKM. Deletions cut 3 bases from V and 0 bases from J, with 14 bases between. The CDR3, as DNA: TGTGCCAGCAGTTTGCCGGGGGGCGGGATGAACACTGAAGCTTTCTTT. This gives the protein CASSLPGGGMNTEAFF.

This clonotype was seen just once. At one boundary the junction diverges from the germline segment, which might be a read error. The V gene is TRBV29-1, the J gene TRBJ2-2, with a possible D match to TRBD1 (5 bases). Per germline, CDR1 SQVTM and CDR2 ANQGSEA. The CDR3 runs to 13 residues. The CDR3 coding sequence is TGCAGCGTCGAAGGGGTCCCAACCGGGGAGCTGTTTTTT. This codes for CSVEGVPTGELFF.

V gene TRBV10-3 combines with J gene TRBJ1-4, with unresolved D. V was clipped by 0 bases and J by 4 bases, with 6 bases between them. Germline V gives CDR1 ENHRY, CDR2 SYGVKD. The CDR3 covers 14 residues. This CDR3 reads CAISESWGNEKLFF. CDR3 nucleotide sequence: TGTGCCATCAGTGAGTCGTGGGGTAATGAAAAACTGTTTTTT.

A word on this clonotype: The CDR3 does not end in the conserved phenylalanine or tryptophan, so this is likely a read error. The rearrangement joins TRBV7-9 to TRBJ1-2, with D possibly TRBD1 on 6 matching bases. Germline V gene sequence: CDR1 SEHNR, CDR2 FQNEAQ (reference sequence). This CDR3 comprises 18 residues. Deletions cut 1 base from V and 4 bases from J, with 22 bases between. The DNA for the CDR3 is TGTGCCAGCAGCTTAGAAAGGGGTAGGGGGGGCAGCGGCTATGGCTACACCCTC. Protein product: CASSLERGRGGSGYGYTL.

This clonotype appeared a single time. J is TRBJ1-2 and V is TRBV6-5; D is perhaps TRBD1 (6 bases). V was shortened by 0 bases and J by 2 bases, with 10 bases between the two germline ends. Germline V CDR1 and CDR2: MNHEY, SVGAGI. The CDR3 spans 15 residues. For the CDR3, the DNA is TGTGCCAGCAGTTACTCCCAGGGGCGGAACTATGGCTACACCTTC. Translated: CASSYSQGRNYGYTF.

The chain couples TRBV6-1 to TRBJ2-5; D gene ambiguous. V was clipped by 1 base and J by 4 bases, with 7 bases between them. Germline values: CDR1 MNHNS, CDR2 SASEGT. This CDR3 contains 13 residues. The CDR3 is CASSEGARETQYF. The CDR3 DNA is TGTGCCAGCAGTGAAGGGGCTCGAGAGACCCAGTACTTC.

This chain uses TRBV6-6 with TRBJ2-2; TRBD2 aligns across 9 bases. Trimming cost V 6 bases and J 5 bases; bases outside gene matches: 10. There are 16 residues in the CDR3. The germline CDR1 and CDR2 sequences are MNHNY and SVGAGI (reference sequence). This chain's CDR3 is CASRNSPLAGTGELFF. In DNA form, the CDR3 reads TGTGCCAGCAGAAATTCCCCGCTAGCGGGGACCGGGGAGCTGTTTTTT.

The chain has TRBV18 and TRBJ2-2; D is unresolved. The CDR3 extends over 15 amino acids. Trimming left V 6 bases short and J 3 bases short, with 14 bases between. Germline CDR1 KGHSH, CDR2 LQKENI. DNA of the CDR3: TGTGCCAGCTCTCTAGTCGGGCCGGACACCGGGGAGCTGTTTTTT. Protein product: CASSLVGPDTGELFF.

The rearrangement uses TRBV7-8 and TRBJ2-7, with a weak D call TRBD2 (5 bases). The CDR3 runs 15 residues. Trimming took 2 bases from V and 0 from J, leaving 11 bases between them. Germline V gives CDR1 SGHVS, CDR2 FQNEAQ. The CDR3 loop is CASSLQRVSSYEQYF. The CDR3 DNA reads TGTGCCAGCAGCTTACAGAGGGTCAGCTCCTACGAGCAGTACTTC.

V gene TRBV15 combines with J gene TRBJ1-1; D call uncertain. The CDR3 has 16 residues. Germline CDR1 is LNHNV and CDR2 is YYDKDF (reference sequence). V was clipped by 0 bases and J by 6 bases, with 17 bases between them. DNA of the CDR3: TGTGCCACCAGCAGAGATCTTAAGGAAACGTCTGCTGAAGCTTTCTTT. It specifies CATSRDLKETSAEAFF.

The V call is TRBV30, the J call TRBJ1-6, with a weak D call TRBD1 (5 bases). CDR3 size: 13 residues. Trimming left V 0 bases short and J 18 bases short, with 18 bases between. Germline lookup yields CDR1 GTSNPN and CDR2 SVGIG (reference sequence). CDR3 nucleotide sequence: TGTGCCTGGAGTGTAGGGACGGGGGAGAACCCCCACTTT. Translating gives CAWSVGTGENPHF.

The chain uses TRBV19 and TRBJ1-5, with D hard to call. CDR1 is LNHDA and CDR2 is SQIVND in the germline V gene (reference sequence). Trimming cost V 7 bases and J 4 bases, with 17 bases left between them. The CDR3 is 15 residues long. In DNA, the CDR3 is TGTGCCAGTAATCGTGGCGCTGGGTCGAATCAGCCCCAGCATTTT. This codes for CASNRGAGSNQPQHF.